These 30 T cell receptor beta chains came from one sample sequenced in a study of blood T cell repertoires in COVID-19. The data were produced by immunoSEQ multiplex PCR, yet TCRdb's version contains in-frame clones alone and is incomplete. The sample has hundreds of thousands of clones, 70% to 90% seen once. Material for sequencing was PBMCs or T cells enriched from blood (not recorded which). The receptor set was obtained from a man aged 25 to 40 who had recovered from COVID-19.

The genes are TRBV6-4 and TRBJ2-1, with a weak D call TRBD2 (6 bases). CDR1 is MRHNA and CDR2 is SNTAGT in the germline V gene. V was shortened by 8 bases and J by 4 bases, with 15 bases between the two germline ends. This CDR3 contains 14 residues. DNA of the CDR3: TGTGCCAGCGCCCGGGACGGAGGGTACAATGAGCAGTTCTTC. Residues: CASARDGGYNEQFF.

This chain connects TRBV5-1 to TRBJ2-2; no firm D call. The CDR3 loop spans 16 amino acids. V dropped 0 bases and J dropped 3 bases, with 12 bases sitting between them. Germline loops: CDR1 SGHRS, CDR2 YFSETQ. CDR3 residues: CASSLGGRVDTGELFF. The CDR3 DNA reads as TGCGCCAGCAGCTTGGGTGGTCGGGTGGACACCGGGGAGCTGTTTTTT.

Here the CDR3 reads CAWNIRQGSSEQYF. The CDR3 bases are TGTGCCTGGAACATTCGACAGGGATCTAGCGAGCAGTACTTC. The rearrangement joins TRBV30 to TRBJ2-7, with 7 nucleotides matching TRBD1. Germline V gene sequence: CDR1 GTSNPN, CDR2 SVGIG (reference sequence). The junction had 12 bases not matched to a gene; V was cut back by 4 bases and J by 6 bases. The CDR3 length is 14 residues.

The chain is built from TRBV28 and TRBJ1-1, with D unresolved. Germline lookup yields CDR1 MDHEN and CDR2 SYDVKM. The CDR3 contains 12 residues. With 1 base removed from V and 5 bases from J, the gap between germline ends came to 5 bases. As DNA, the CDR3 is TGTGCCAGCAGTTTATACGGGACTGAAGCTTTCTTT. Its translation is CASSLYGTEAFF.

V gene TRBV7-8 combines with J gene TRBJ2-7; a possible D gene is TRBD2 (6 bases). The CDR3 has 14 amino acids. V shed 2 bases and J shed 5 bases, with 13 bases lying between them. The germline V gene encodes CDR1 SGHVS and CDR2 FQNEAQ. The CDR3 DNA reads TGTGCCAGCAGCTTACAAGGGGAGGTGCACGAGCAGTACTTC. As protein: CASSLQGEVHEQYF. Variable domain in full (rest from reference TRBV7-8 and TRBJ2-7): GAGVSQSPRYKVAKRGQDVALRCDPISGHVSLFWYQQALGQGPEFLTYFQNEAQLDKSGLPSDRFFAERPEGSVSTLKIQRTQQEDSAVYLCASSLQGEVHEQYFGPGTRLTVT.

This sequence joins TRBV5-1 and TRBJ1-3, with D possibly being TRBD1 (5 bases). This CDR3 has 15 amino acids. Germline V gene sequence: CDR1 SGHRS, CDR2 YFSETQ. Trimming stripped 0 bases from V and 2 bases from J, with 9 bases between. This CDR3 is CASSLDGQPGNTIYF. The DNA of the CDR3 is TGCGCCAGCAGCTTGGACGGACAACCTGGAAACACCATATATTTT.

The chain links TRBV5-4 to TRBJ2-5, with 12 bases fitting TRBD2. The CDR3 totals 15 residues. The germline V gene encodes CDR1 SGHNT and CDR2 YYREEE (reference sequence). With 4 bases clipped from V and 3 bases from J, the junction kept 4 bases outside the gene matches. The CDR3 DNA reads TGTGCCAGCAGCACCAGACTAGCGGGAGAAGAGACCCAGTACTTC. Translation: CASSTRLAGEETQYF.

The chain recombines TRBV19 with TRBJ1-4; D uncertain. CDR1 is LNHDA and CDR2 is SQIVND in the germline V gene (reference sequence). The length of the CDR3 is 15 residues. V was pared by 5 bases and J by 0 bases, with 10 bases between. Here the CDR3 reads CASSPRVATNEKLFF. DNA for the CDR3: TGTGCCAGTAGTCCCCGAGTTGCAACTAATGAAAAACTGTTTTTT.

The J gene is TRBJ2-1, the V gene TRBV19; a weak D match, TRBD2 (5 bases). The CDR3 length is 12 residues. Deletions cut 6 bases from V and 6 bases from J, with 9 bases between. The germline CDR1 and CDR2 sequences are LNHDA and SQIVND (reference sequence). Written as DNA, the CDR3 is TGTGCCAGTAGATCCACTAGCAATGAGCAGTTCTTC. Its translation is CASRSTSNEQFF.

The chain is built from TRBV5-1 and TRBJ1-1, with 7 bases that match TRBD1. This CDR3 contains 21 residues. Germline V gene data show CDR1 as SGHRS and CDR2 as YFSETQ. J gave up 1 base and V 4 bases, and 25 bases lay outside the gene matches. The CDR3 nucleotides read TGCGCCAGCAGCCACAGATGGGGTCGGGACAGAACACCTGCAAAGAACACTGAAGCTTTCTTT. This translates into CASSHRWGRDRTPAKNTEAFF.

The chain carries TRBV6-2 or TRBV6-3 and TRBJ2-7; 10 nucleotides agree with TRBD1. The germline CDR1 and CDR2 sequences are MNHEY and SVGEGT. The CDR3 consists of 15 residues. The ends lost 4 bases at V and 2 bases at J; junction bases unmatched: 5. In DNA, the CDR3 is TGTGCCAGCAGTTTCTCCGGGACAGGGGCCTACGAGCAGTACTTC. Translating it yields CASSFSGTGAYEQYF.

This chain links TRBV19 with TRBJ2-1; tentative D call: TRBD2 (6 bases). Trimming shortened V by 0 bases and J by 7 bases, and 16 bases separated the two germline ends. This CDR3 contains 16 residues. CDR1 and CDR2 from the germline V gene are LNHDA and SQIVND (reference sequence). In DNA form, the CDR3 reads TGTGCCAGTAGTATAGATTTCTCCCCGGGGGTGAATGAGCAGTTCTTC. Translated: CASSIDFSPGVNEQFF. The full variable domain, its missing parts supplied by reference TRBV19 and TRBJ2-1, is DGGITQSPKYLFRKEGQNVTLSCEQNLNHDAMYWYRQDPGQGLRLIYYSQIVNDFQKGDIAEGYSVSREKKESFPLTVTSAQKNPTAFYLCASSIDFSPGVNEQFFGPGTRLTVL.

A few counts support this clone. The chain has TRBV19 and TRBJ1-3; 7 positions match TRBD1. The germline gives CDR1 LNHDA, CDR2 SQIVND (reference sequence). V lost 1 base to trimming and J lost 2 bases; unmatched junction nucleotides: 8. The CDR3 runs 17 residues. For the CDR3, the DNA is TGTGCCAGTAGTATAGTAGTCCGGACAGGACCTGGAAACACCATATATTTT. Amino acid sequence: CASSIVVRTGPGNTIYF.

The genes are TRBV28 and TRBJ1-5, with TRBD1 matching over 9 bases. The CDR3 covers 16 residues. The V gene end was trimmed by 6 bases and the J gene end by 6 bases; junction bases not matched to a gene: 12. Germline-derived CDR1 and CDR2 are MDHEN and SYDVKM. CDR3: CASSSPDRGYRQPQHF. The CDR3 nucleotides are TGTGCCAGCAGCTCCCCGGACAGGGGTTATCGTCAGCCCCAGCATTTT.

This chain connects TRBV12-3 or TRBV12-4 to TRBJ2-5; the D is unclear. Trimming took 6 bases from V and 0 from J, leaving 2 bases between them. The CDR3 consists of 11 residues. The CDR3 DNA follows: TGTGCCAGCAGCGACCAAGAGACCCAGTACTTC. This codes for CASSDQETQYF.

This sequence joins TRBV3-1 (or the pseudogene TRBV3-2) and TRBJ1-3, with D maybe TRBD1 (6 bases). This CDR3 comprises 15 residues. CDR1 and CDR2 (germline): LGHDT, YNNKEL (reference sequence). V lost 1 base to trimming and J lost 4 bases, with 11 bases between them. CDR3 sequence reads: CASSQGQGYGNTIYF. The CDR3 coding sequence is TGTGCCAGCAGCCAAGGCCAGGGGTACGGAAACACCATATATTTT.

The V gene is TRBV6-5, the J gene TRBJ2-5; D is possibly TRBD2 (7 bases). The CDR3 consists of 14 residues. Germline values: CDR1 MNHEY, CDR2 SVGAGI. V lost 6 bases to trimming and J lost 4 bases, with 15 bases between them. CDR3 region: CASREVGGRETQYF. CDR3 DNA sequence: TGTGCCAGCAGGGAGGTGGGGGGGCGAGAGACCCAGTACTTC.

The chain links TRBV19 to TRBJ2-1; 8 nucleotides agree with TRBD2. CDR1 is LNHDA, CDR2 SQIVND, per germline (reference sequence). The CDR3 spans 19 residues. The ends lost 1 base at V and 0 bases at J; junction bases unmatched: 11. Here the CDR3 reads CASSIAIAGFQSSYNEQFF. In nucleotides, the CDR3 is TGTGCCAGTAGTATAGCGATAGCGGGGTTTCAAAGCTCCTACAATGAGCAGTTCTTC. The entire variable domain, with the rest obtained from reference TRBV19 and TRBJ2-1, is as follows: DGGITQSPKYLFRKEGQNVTLSCEQNLNHDAMYWYRQDPGQGLRLIYYSQIVNDFQKGDIAEGYSVSREKKESFPLTVTSAQKNPTAFYLCASSIAIAGFQSSYNEQFFGPGTRLTVL.

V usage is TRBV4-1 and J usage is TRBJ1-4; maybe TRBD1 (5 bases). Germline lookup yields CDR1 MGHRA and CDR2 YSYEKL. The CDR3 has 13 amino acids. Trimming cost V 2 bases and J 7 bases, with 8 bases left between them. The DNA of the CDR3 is TGCGCCAGCAGCCAACAAGGGGCTGAAAAACTGTTTTTT. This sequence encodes CASSQQGAEKLFF.

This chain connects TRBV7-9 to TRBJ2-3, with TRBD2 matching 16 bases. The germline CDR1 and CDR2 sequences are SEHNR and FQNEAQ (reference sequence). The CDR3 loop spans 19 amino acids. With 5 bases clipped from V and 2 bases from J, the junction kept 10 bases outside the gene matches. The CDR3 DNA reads TGTGCCAGCAGCCGAGGGACTAGCGGGGGGGTGGTCCTCACAGATACGCAGTATTTT. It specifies CASSRGTSGGVVLTDTQYF.

CDR3 protein: CASSLDRALTGELFF. CDR3 in DNA: TGTGCCAGCAGCTTAGACAGAGCACTCACCGGGGAGCTGTTTTTT. The chain combines TRBV7-2 with TRBJ2-2, with D uncertain. This CDR3 is built from 15 residues. V lost 1 base, J lost 4 bases, and 10 bases lay in between. The germline V gene has CDR1 SGHTA and CDR2 FQGNSA.

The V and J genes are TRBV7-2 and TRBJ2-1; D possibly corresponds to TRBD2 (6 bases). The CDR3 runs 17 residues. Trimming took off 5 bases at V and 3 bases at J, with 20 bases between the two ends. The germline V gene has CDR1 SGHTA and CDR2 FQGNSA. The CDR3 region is CASSGVGRHRGYNEQFF. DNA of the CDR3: TGTGCCAGCAGCGGGGTGGGGAGGCATCGGGGCTACAATGAGCAGTTCTTC.

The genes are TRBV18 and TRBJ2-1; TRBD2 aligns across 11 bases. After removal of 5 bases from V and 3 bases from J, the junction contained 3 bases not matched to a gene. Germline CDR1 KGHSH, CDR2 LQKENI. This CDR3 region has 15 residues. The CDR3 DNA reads TGTGCCAGCTCATCGACTAGCGGGAACTACAATGAGCAGTTCTTC. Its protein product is CASSSTSGNYNEQFF.

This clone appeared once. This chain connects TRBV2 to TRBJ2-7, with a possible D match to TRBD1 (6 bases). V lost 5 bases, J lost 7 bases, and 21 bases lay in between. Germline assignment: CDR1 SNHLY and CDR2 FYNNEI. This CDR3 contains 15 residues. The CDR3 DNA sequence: TGTGCCAGCAGTAAAGAGCACAGGGTGGGGAGTGAGCAGTACTTC. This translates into CASSKEHRVGSEQYF.

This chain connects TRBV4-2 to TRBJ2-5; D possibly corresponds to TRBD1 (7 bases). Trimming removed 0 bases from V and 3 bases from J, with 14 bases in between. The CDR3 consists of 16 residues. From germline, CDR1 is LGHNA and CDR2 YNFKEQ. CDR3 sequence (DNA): TGTGCCAGCAGCCAAGAATACAGGGGAGGAGAAGAGACCCAGTACTTC. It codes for CASSQEYRGGEETQYF.

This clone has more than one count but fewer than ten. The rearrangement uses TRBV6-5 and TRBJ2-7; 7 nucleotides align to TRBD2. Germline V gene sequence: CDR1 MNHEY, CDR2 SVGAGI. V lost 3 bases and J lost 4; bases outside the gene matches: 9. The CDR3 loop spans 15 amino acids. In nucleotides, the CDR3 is TGTGCCAGCAGTTATAACGGCGGGAGCCCTTACGAGCAGTACTTC. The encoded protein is CASSYNGGSPYEQYF.

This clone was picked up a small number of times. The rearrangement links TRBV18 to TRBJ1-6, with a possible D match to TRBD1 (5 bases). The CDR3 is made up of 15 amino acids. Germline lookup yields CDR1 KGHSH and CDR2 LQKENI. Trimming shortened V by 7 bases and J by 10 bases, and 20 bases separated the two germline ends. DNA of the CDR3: TGTGCCAGCTTCCAAACCGATTCCGGGGGATCACCCCTCCACTTT. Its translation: CASFQTDSGGSPLHF.

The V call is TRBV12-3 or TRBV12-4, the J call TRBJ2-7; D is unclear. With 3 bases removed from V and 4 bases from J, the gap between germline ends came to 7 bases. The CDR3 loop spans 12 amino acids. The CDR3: CASSFVAYEQYF. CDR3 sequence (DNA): TGTGCCAGCAGTTTCGTGGCTTACGAGCAGTACTTC.

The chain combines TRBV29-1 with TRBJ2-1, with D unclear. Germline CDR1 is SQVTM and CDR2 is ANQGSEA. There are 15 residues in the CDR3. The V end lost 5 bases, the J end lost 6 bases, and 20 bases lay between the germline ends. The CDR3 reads CSVWSPRHLLNEQFF. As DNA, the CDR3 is TGCAGCGTTTGGTCCCCGAGACACTTGCTCAATGAGCAGTTCTTC.

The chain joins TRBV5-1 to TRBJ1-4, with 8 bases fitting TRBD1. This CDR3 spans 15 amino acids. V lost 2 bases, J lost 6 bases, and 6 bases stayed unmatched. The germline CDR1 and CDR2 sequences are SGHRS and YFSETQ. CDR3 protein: CASSFQGAPYEKLFF. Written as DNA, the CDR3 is TGCGCCAGCAGCTTCCAGGGGGCCCCTTATGAAAAACTGTTTTTT.